The 3 T cell receptor beta chains in this list originate from one sample, sequenced in a study of OX40 agonist ivuxolimab in advanced cancers. The method was immunoSEQ multiplex PCR; TCRdb's version includes in-frame clones alone and lacks a portion of them. There are some 97,000 clones in the sample; 70% to 90% occur only once, and roughly 0.15% lies in the top ten. The sample in question was CD4+ or CD8+ T cells sorted from blood, obtained in a trial of the OX40 agonist ivuxolimab. These receptors came from an adult with an advanced solid tumor such as melanoma, head and neck, liver or kidney cancer.

The rearrangement joins TRBV30 to TRBJ1-1; 7 bases are shared with TRBD1. This CDR3 spans 15 amino acids. Trimming took 1 base from V and 1 from J; bases not matched to a gene: 6. Per germline, CDR1 GTSNPN and CDR2 SVGIG (reference sequence). CDR3 sequence: CAWSARTGWNTEAFF. CDR3 in DNA: TGTGCCTGGAGTGCCCGGACAGGATGGAACACTGAAGCTTTCTTT.

The chain joins TRBV30 to TRBJ2-5; D unclear. The germline V gene has CDR1 GTSNPN and CDR2 SVGIG (reference sequence). V was pared by 2 bases and J by 1 base, with 11 bases between. The CDR3 has 14 residues. The CDR3 DNA sequence: TGTGCCTGGAGTCTGAGTGGGTTCCAAGAGACCCAGTACTTC. Translation: CAWSLSGFQETQYF.

V is TRBV5-1 and J is TRBJ2-5, with D unresolved. V dropped 2 bases and J dropped 3 bases, with 5 bases sitting between them. Germline CDR1 reads SGHRS; CDR2 reads YFSETQ. This CDR3 spans 12 amino acids. CDR3 in amino acids: CASSFSEETQYF. The CDR3 nucleotides are TGCGCCAGCAGCTTCTCGGAAGAGACCCAGTACTTC.